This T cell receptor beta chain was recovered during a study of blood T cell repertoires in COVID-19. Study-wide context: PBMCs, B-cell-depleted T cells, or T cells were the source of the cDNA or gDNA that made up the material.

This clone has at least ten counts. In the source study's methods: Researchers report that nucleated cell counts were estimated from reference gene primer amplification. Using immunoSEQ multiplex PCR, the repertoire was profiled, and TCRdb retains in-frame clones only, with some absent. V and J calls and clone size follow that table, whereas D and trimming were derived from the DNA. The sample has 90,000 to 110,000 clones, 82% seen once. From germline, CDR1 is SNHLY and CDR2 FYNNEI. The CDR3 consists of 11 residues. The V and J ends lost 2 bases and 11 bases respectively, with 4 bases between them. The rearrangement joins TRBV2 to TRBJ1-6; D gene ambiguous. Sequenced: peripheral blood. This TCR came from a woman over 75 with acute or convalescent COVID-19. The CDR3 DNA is TGTGCCAGCAGTGAACCCACACCCCTCCACTTT. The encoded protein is CASSEPTPLHF.